The rows below give T cell receptor beta chains drawn from one sample of a study of cytomegalovirus exposure and HLA in healthy donors. Produced via immunoSEQ multiplex PCR; TCRdb's table is partial and in-frame only. The sample holds around 150,000 clones, about 91% seen once. Sequenced material: PBMCs. All receptors derive from a woman aged 18 to 35 in good health and CMV-seropositive. Each CDR3 is given with its conserved first and last residue. The order of the fields is J gene, CDR3 length, clone size, D gene, V gene, CDR3 DNA, CDR3 protein. A D gene is named only where the DNA matches it firmly. A clone size is listed for some rows: how often the clone was seen (once, few, many), or a class if it is expanded.

J gene: TRBJ1-4
CDR3 length: 14
clone size: NA
D gene: NA
V gene: TRBV5-1
CDR3 DNA: TGCGCCAGCAGCTTGGCCGGGTCGGGTGAAAAACTGTTTTTT
CDR3 protein: CASSLAGSGEKLFF

J gene: TRBJ1-2
CDR3 length: 16
clone size: NA
D gene: NA
V gene: TRBV28
CDR3 DNA: TGTGCCAGCAGCTTACTCGAACAGGTGTCTAACTATGGCTACACCTTC
CDR3 protein: CASSLLEQVSNYGYTF

J gene: TRBJ2-5
CDR3 length: 15
clone size: NA
D gene: NA
V gene: TRBV11-1
CDR3 DNA: TGTGCCAGCAGCTTAGCGGGGGGTTTTCAAGAGACCCAGTACTTC
CDR3 protein: CASSLAGGFQETQYF

J gene: TRBJ2-3
CDR3 length: 15
clone size: NA
D gene: NA
V gene: TRBV30
CDR3 DNA: TGTGCCTGGAGTGGTGGAGGGTACGACACAGATACGCAGTATTTT
CDR3 protein: CAWSGGGYDTDTQYF

J gene: TRBJ2-1
CDR3 length: 14
clone size: NA
D gene: TRBD2
V gene: TRBV19
CDR3 DNA: TGTGCCAGCGCGGGAGGCGCCGGGCACAATGAGCAGTTCTTC
CDR3 protein: CASAGGAGHNEQFF

J gene: TRBJ2-1
CDR3 length: 14
clone size: NA
D gene: TRBD2
V gene: TRBV10-3
CDR3 DNA: TGTGCCATCAGTGTAACTAGCGGGAGCGGGGAGCAGTTCTTC
CDR3 protein: CAISVTSGSGEQFF

J gene: TRBJ1-2
CDR3 length: 14
clone size: few
D gene: NA
V gene: TRBV10-3
CDR3 DNA: TGTGCCATCAGTGGGAACAGGGAAGAGTATGGCTACACCTTC
CDR3 protein: CAISGNREEYGYTF

J gene: TRBJ1-2
CDR3 length: 18
clone size: NA
D gene: NA
V gene: TRBV5-1
CDR3 DNA: TGCGCCAGCAGCTCAGCTGGCTTGACAGCTGGTTTCCACTATGGCTACACCTTC
CDR3 protein: CASSSAGLTAGFHYGYTF

J gene: TRBJ1-6
CDR3 length: 16
clone size: NA
D gene: TRBD1
V gene: TRBV5-6
CDR3 DNA: TGTGCCAGCAGCTTTTTTACAGGGGACGGAAGCTCACCCCTCCACTTT
CDR3 protein: CASSFFTGDGSSPLHF

J gene: TRBJ2-5
CDR3 length: 13
clone size: NA
D gene: TRBD1
V gene: TRBV10-3
CDR3 DNA: TGTGCCATCAGTGAGTTGACAGGGGAGACCCAGTACTTC
CDR3 protein: CAISELTGETQYF

J gene: TRBJ2-1
CDR3 length: 16
clone size: NA
D gene: NA
V gene: TRBV4-2
CDR3 DNA: TGTGCCAGCAGCCAAGATGGGATAGCGGAATACAATGAGCAGTTCTTC
CDR3 protein: CASSQDGIAEYNEQFF

J gene: TRBJ2-5
CDR3 length: 13
clone size: NA
D gene: TRBD2
V gene: TRBV2
CDR3 DNA: TGTGCCAGCATACGGGGGGAGTGGGAGACCCAGTACTTC
CDR3 protein: CASIRGEWETQYF

J gene: TRBJ2-7
CDR3 length: 11
clone size: NA
D gene: TRBD1
V gene: TRBV5-6
CDR3 DNA: TGTGCCAGCAGCTACGGGACAGTAGAGTACTTC
CDR3 protein: CASSYGTVEYF

J gene: TRBJ1-4
CDR3 length: 16
clone size: NA
D gene: NA
V gene: TRBV2
CDR3 DNA: TGTGCCAGCAGTGTGGTGACTCTCGCAACTAATGAAAAACTGTTTTTT
CDR3 protein: CASSVVTLATNEKLFF

J gene: TRBJ2-1
CDR3 length: 15
clone size: NA
D gene: TRBD1
V gene: TRBV28
CDR3 DNA: TGTGCCAGCAGACTCGGGACAGGGGGAATAGGTGAGCAGTTCTTC
CDR3 protein: CASRLGTGGIGEQFF

J gene: TRBJ1-6
CDR3 length: 18
clone size: NA
D gene: TRBD1
V gene: TRBV30
CDR3 DNA: TGTGCCTGGAGCCTGGGGACACAGGGGAGCTCCTATAATTCACCCCTCCACTTT
CDR3 protein: CAWSLGTQGSSYNSPLHF

J gene: TRBJ1-1
CDR3 length: 16
clone size: NA
D gene: NA
V gene: TRBV7-6
CDR3 DNA: TGTGCCAGCAGCTTAACTTTCACAGGGTTGAACACTGAAGCTTTCTTT
CDR3 protein: CASSLTFTGLNTEAFF

J gene: TRBJ1-2
CDR3 length: 12
clone size: NA
D gene: TRBD1
V gene: TRBV9
CDR3 DNA: TGTGCCAGCAGCTCCGACAGGGGCGGCTACACCTTC
CDR3 protein: CASSSDRGGYTF

J gene: TRBJ2-2
CDR3 length: 15
clone size: NA
D gene: NA
V gene: TRBV11-2
CDR3 DNA: TGTGCCAGCAGCTTAGGGGCTAGGAGGTCCGGGGAGCTGTTTTTT
CDR3 protein: CASSLGARRSGELFF

J gene: TRBJ1-4
CDR3 length: 13
clone size: NA
D gene: TRBD1
V gene: TRBV30
CDR3 DNA: TGTGCCTGGAGTGTTGACAGGGGGGGAAAACTGTTTTTT
CDR3 protein: CAWSVDRGGKLFF

J gene: TRBJ1-5
CDR3 length: 15
clone size: NA
D gene: TRBD1
V gene: TRBV10-3
CDR3 DNA: TGTGCCACAAGCCCACAGGGGGCGCGGGATCAGCCCCAGCATTTT
CDR3 protein: CATSPQGARDQPQHF

J gene: TRBJ2-7
CDR3 length: 15
clone size: NA
D gene: TRBD2
V gene: TRBV6-5
CDR3 DNA: TGTGCCAGCAGTGCCATAGCGGGGGGGCTAAACGAGCAGTACTTC
CDR3 protein: CASSAIAGGLNEQYF

J gene: TRBJ1-5
CDR3 length: 15
clone size: once
D gene: NA
V gene: TRBV18
CDR3 DNA: TGTGCCAGCTCACCACCCGAGTATAGCAATCAGCCCCAGCATTTT
CDR3 protein: CASSPPEYSNQPQHF

J gene: TRBJ1-2
CDR3 length: 18
clone size: NA
D gene: NA
V gene: TRBV11-2
CDR3 DNA: TGTGCCAGCAGCTTAATACGGAGTCCAAGGGGGACCTACTATGGCTACACCTTC
CDR3 protein: CASSLIRSPRGTYYGYTF

J gene: TRBJ1-1
CDR3 length: 13
clone size: NA
D gene: NA
V gene: TRBV18
CDR3 DNA: TGTGCCAGCTCGTATTCAGTGAACACTGAAGCTTTCTTT
CDR3 protein: CASSYSVNTEAFF